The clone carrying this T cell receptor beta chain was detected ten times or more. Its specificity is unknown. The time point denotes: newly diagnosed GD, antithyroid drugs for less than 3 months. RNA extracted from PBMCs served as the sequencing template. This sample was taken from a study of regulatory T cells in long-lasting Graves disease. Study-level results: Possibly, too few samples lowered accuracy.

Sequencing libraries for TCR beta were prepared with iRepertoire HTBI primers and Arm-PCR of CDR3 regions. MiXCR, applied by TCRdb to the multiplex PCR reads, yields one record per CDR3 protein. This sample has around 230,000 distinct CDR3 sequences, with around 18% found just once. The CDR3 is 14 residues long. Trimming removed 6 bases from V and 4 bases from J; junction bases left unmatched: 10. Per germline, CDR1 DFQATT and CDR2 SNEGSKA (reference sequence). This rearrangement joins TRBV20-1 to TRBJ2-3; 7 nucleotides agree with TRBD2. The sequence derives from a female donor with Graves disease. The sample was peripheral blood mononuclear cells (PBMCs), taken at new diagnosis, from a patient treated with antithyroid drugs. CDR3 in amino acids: CSATKGEGADTQYF. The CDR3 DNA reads TGCAGTGCCACGAAAGGGGAGGGAGCAGATACGCAGTATTTT.